The sample holds many counts of the clone carrying this TCR beta chain. Its antigen is not known. The data are from a study of molecular identifiers for immune sequencing clone quantification. Overall study context: With replicates, the RNA of about 19,000 or 110,000 naive CD8 cells was split five ways and four were sequenced.

The CDR3 runs to 11 residues. Germline loops: CDR1 SNHLY, CDR2 FYNNEI. Deletions cut 7 bases from V and 6 bases from J, with 6 bases between. TCRdb reprocessed the PCR reads via MiXCR and lists one record per CDR3 protein. This repertoire shows under 75,000 distinct CDR3 sequences, around 20% found once; its top ten account for over 1.1%. Naive CD8 T cells underwent sorting with the CD8+CD4-CCR7+CD45RA+ definition. Notes on the study in general: Over 99% of effector molecules, yet under 1% of naive-cell molecules, were held by clones above 20 RNA copies. The study reportedly detected spiked Jurkat TCR RNA from one cell among 1.1 million or so naive cells.

The sequenced sample was naive CD8+ T cells from blood, with Jurkat cell RNA spiked in. As for subset: FACS-sorted CD8+CD4-CCR7+CD45RA+ naive T cells. V gene TRBV2 combines with J gene TRBJ2-2; unclear D gene. The clonotype comes from a human donor in good health. Some libraries in this study had Jurkat cell RNA spiked in. CDR3: CASIRAGELFF. The CDR3 DNA reads as TGTGCCAGCATTAGAGCCGGGGAGCTGTTTTTT.